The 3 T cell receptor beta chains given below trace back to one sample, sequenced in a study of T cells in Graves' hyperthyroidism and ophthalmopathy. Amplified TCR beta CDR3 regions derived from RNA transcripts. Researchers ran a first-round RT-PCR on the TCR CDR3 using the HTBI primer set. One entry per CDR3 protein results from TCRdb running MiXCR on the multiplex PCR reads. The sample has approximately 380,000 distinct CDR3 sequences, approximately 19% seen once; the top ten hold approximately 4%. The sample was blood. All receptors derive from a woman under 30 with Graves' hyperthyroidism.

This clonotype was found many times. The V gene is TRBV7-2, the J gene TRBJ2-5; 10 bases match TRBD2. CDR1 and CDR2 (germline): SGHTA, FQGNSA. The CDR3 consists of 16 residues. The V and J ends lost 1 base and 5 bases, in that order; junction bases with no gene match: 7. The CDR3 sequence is CASSLESGGAGETQYF. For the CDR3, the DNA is TGTGCCAGCAGCTTAGAGAGCGGGGGGGCCGGGGAGACCCAGTACTTC.

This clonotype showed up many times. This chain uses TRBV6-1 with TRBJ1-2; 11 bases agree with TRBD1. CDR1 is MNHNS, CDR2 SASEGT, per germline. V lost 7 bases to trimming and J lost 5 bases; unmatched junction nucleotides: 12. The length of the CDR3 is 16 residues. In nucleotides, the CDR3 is TGTGCCAGCACCACCAGCGTGGGACAGGGGGATTATGGCTACACCTTC. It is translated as CASTTSVGQGDYGYTF.

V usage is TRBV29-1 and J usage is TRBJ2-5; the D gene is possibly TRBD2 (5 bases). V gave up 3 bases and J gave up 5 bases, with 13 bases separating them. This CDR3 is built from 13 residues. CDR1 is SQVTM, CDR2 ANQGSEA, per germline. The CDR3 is CSVDRGRGETQYF. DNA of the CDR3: TGCAGCGTTGATCGAGGGCGAGGGGAGACCCAGTACTTC.